The following is a T cell receptor beta chain sequence with its context. Original methodology: Reference gene primers were amplified, and this amplification served to estimate nucleated cell counts. Libraries were prepared by immunoSEQ multiplex PCR; TCRdb keeps only in-frame clonotypes and omits some of them. D and trimming come from the DNA, and the V and J calls and clone size come from that table. This repertoire shows about 130,000 clones, around 85% found once; its top ten account for about a sixth. These data come from a study of blood T cell repertoires in COVID-19. Study in general: Donors in the United States, Italy and Spain gave samples during acute or convalescent COVID-19. The cDNA or gDNA used as material had been derived from T cells, B-cell-depleted T cells, or PBMCs.

CDR1 is MNHEY, CDR2 SVGAGI, per germline. With 0 bases removed from V and 3 bases from J, the gap between germline ends came to 9 bases. The CDR3 spans 14 residues. This sequence was found in a woman between 45 and 65 years old who had recovered from COVID-19. The chain is built from TRBV6-5 and TRBJ2-7, with D perhaps matching TRBD1 (6 bases). Input material: peripheral blood. The DNA for the CDR3 is TGTGCCAGCAGTTACTCTACAGGGTTCTACGAGCAGTACTTC. Its translation: CASSYSTGFYEQYF.